Presented here are 32 T cell receptor beta chains from one specimen sequenced in a study of post-analysis software for immune sequencing data. Regarding the study as a whole: Included in a set of about five TRBV segments more frequent in patients than controls were TRBV5-6, TRBV5-1 and TRBV20-1.

These receptors' targets are unknown. TCR beta libraries were prepared from cDNA with unique molecular identifiers. Via MiXCR, TCRdb re-called the PCR reads, giving one row per CDR3 protein. The sample has some 370,000 distinct CDR3 sequences, approximately 38% seen once. The material sequenced was blood. The source of these receptors is a girl between 5 and 17 years old with multiple sclerosis.

J is TRBJ2-7 and V is TRBV27; D is unclear. The V end lost 4 bases, the J end lost 3 bases, and 10 bases lay between the germline ends. The CDR3 is 13 amino acids. Germline-derived CDR1 and CDR2 are MNHEY and SMNVEV (reference sequence). CDR3 DNA: TGTGCCAGCAGTTCCCAGACATTCTACGAGCAGTACGTC. Translation gives CASSSQTFYEQYV.

The V call is TRBV20-1, the J call TRBJ1-6, with D possibly matching TRBD1 (5 bases). The CDR3 extends over 14 amino acids. The germline V gene encodes CDR1 DFQATT and CDR2 SNEGSKA (reference sequence). The V end lost 0 bases, the J end lost 10 bases, and 13 bases lay between the germline ends. CDR3 in amino acids: CSARDSRERSPLHF. The CDR3 DNA sequence: TGCAGTGCTAGAGATAGCAGGGAGAGATCACCCCTCCACTTT.

The chain links TRBV2 to TRBJ2-1; TRBD2 aligns across 7 bases. CDR1 is SNHLY and CDR2 is FYNNEI in the germline V gene. The CDR3 spans 14 residues. V dropped 5 bases and J dropped 8; count of bases not matched to a gene: 9. For the CDR3, the DNA is TGTGCCAGCAGTCCCATAAGCGGGGACCATGAGCAGTTCTTC. Translated, it gives CASSPISGDHEQFF. Using reference TRBV2 and TRBJ2-1 for the parts outside the CDR3, the full variable domain is EPEVTQTPSHQVTQMGQEVILRCVPISNHLYFYWYRQILGQKVEFLVSFYNNEISEKSEIFDDQFSVERPDGSNFTLKIRSTKLEDSAMYFCASSPISGDHEQFFGPGTRLTVL.

This clonotype has just a few counts. The chain carries TRBV20-1 and TRBJ2-5, with TRBD1 matching over 7 bases. This CDR3 region has 11 residues. Germline CDR1 reads DFQATT; CDR2 reads SNEGSKA (reference sequence). The V and J ends lost 6 bases and 11 bases, in that order; junction bases with no gene match: 9. CDR3 in DNA: TGCAGTGCCGCTGGGACAGTTGAGCAGTACTTC. This encodes CSAAGTVEQYF.

J is TRBJ1-5 and V is TRBV12-3 or TRBV12-4; 7 nucleotides match TRBD1. V lost 6 bases to trimming and J lost 3 bases; unmatched junction nucleotides: 8. This CDR3 has 15 amino acids. In DNA, the CDR3 is TGTGCCAGCAGGACCGGGACAGAATTCAATCAGCCCCAGCATTTT. Encoded protein: CASRTGTEFNQPQHF.

This sequence joins TRBV5-1 and TRBJ2-5; 9 bases are shared with TRBD1. This CDR3 is built from 16 residues. CDR1 and CDR2 from the germline V gene are SGHRS and YFSETQ. The trim removed 1 base at V and 5 bases at J, leaving 9 bases unmatched. CDR3 DNA: TGCGCCAGCAGCTTGACCCCCGGGACAGGGCGGGAGACCCAGTACTTC. Translating gives CASSLTPGTGRETQYF.

V usage is TRBV10-3 and J usage is TRBJ2-1, with D possibly TRBD1 on 5 matching bases. The V end was cut by 3 bases, the J end by 7 bases, with 13 bases between. The germline gives CDR1 ENHRY, CDR2 SYGVKD. The CDR3 is made up of 14 amino acids. DNA of the CDR3: TGTGCCATCAGTGAAGGGGTAGGTAGGAATGAGCAGTTCTTC. Its protein product is CAISEGVGRNEQFF.

This chain uses TRBV10-2 with TRBJ2-7; 10 nucleotides line up with TRBD2. Germline V gene data show CDR1 as WSHSY and CDR2 as SAAADI. Trimming removed 7 bases from V and 7 bases from J; junction bases left unmatched: 7. The CDR3 runs 13 residues. CDR3 bases: TGCGCCAGCAAGCGGGGGGGCCGCGGTGAGCAGTACTTC. This translates into CASKRGGRGEQYF.

The chain carries TRBV19 and TRBJ2-1; the D gene is possibly TRBD1 (6 bases). V dropped 6 bases and J dropped 3 bases, with 15 bases sitting between them. Germline V lookup: CDR1 LNHDA, CDR2 SQIVND (reference sequence). The CDR3 totals 15 residues. The CDR3 here is CASSRATGVYNEQFF. The CDR3 nucleotides read TGTGCCAGTAGCCGAGCGACAGGAGTCTACAATGAGCAGTTCTTC.

This clonotype turned up a few times. This chain links TRBV20-1 with TRBJ1-5; unclear D gene. V shed 4 bases and J shed 2 bases, with 12 bases lying between them. This CDR3 is 14 amino acids long. Germline loops: CDR1 DFQATT, CDR2 SNEGSKA (reference sequence). The CDR3: CSAIPEPGNQPQHF. DNA of the CDR3: TGCAGTGCTATACCGGAGCCGGGCAATCAGCCCCAGCATTTT.

The V call is TRBV27, the J call TRBJ2-1; no definite D call. The CDR3 totals 15 residues. V was trimmed by 2 bases and J by 0 bases, leaving 8 bases between them. The germline V gene has CDR1 MNHEY and CDR2 SMNVEV (reference sequence). The CDR3 DNA follows: TGTGCCAGCAGTTTAGGGGTCTACTCCTACAATGAGCAGTTCTTC. It encodes CASSLGVYSYNEQFF.

The chain links TRBV20-1 to TRBJ2-4; D could derive from TRBD1 or TRBD2 (6 bases each). V was trimmed by 1 base and J by 8 bases, leaving 15 bases between them. In germline, CDR1 is DFQATT, CDR2 SNEGSKA (reference sequence). The CDR3 extends over 14 amino acids. CDR3 DNA sequence: TGCAGTGCTAGAGGGGGGGCCGTTGGGGACATTCAGTACTTC. Residues: CSARGGAVGDIQYF.

This clonotype was seen only once. The chain joins TRBV20-1 to TRBJ2-5; 8 bases fit TRBD2. The J call may be incorrect, as the DNA end agrees better with TRBJ2-7. The CDR3 spans 15 residues. Germline lookup yields CDR1 DFQATT and CDR2 SNEGSKA (reference sequence). The CDR3 DNA reads TGCAGTGCTAGAGATTGGGCTAGCGGGTCCTACGAGCAGTACTTC. Protein product: CSARDWASGSYEQYF.

The chain has TRBV29-1 and TRBJ2-2; D is tentatively TRBD1 or TRBD2 (5 bases each). V gave up 4 bases and J gave up 0 bases, with 9 bases separating them. This CDR3 is built from 14 residues. Germline CDR1 is SQVTM and CDR2 is ANQGSEA. CDR3 protein: CSVAGTPNTGELFF. CDR3 nucleotide sequence: TGCAGCGTTGCCGGGACCCCGAACACCGGGGAGCTGTTTTTT.

The chain joins TRBV18 to TRBJ1-1; D is possibly TRBD1 (6 bases). The V gene lost 5 bases and the J gene lost 3 bases, with 13 bases spanning the gap. Germline CDR1 is KGHSH and CDR2 is LQKENI. This CDR3 region has 14 residues. Here the CDR3 reads CASSSGRGYTEAFF. The CDR3 DNA follows: TGTGCCAGCTCAAGTGGGAGGGGGTACACTGAAGCTTTCTTT.

The chain couples TRBV3-1 to TRBJ2-3; 11 nucleotides agree with TRBD2. The CDR3 is 16 amino acids. CDR1 is LGHDT and CDR2 is YNNKEL in the germline V gene (reference sequence). With 4 bases clipped from V and 2 bases from J, the junction kept 5 bases outside the gene matches. The CDR3 protein is CASSPGLAVLTDTQYF. The CDR3 bases are TGTGCCAGCAGCCCGGGACTAGCGGTACTCACAGATACGCAGTATTTT.

The chain joins TRBV6-5 to TRBJ1-2; tentative D call: TRBD1 (6 bases). Germline CDR1 is MNHEY and CDR2 is SVGAGI. The germline V and J ends were trimmed by 2 bases and 4 bases, with 17 bases remaining between them. There are 16 residues in the CDR3. The CDR3 region is CASSYRSHTGPYGYTF. The CDR3 DNA reads as TGTGCCAGCAGTTACCGGAGCCATACAGGGCCCTATGGCTACACCTTC.

About this clonotype: With a much larger clone just one base away, this may be a read error. The gene calls are TRBV7-2 and TRBJ2-7, with 8 positions matching TRBD2. The CDR3 is 14 amino acids. CDR1 and CDR2 from the germline V gene are SGHTA and FQGNSA. The CDR3 loop is CASSSLAGDYVQYF. The CDR3 nucleotides are TGTGCCAGCAGCTCTCTAGCGGGTGACTACGTGCAGTACTTC.

The chain is built from TRBV7-3 and TRBJ2-7; TRBD2 agrees at 8 bases. V dropped 4 bases and J dropped 5; count of bases not matched to a gene: 16. The germline gives CDR1 SGHTA, CDR2 FQGTGA. This CDR3 has 17 residues. Here the CDR3 DNA reads TGTGCCAGCAGCTCCCCGTCGGCTAGCGGGCAGGCGGACGAGCAGTACTTC. Translating gives CASSSPSASGQADEQYF.

This chain's CDR3 is CASSLSIGDVRPQHF. As DNA, the CDR3 is TGTGCCAGCAGCTTATCGATTGGCGACGTCCGGCCCCAGCATTTT. V is TRBV7-2 and J is TRBJ1-5, with D hard to call. The CDR3 runs to 15 residues. The V end was cut by 2 bases, the J end by 9 bases, with 17 bases between. Germline V gene sequence: CDR1 SGHTA, CDR2 FQGNSA.

The genes are TRBV6-6 and TRBJ2-7, with D perhaps matching TRBD1 (6 bases). V was trimmed by 6 bases and J by 2 bases, leaving 17 bases between them. Per the germline V gene, CDR1 is MNHNY and CDR2 is SVGAGI (reference sequence). The CDR3 covers 15 residues. The DNA for the CDR3 is TGTGCCAGCAGCCTCCCGGGACAACCGACCTACGAGCAGTACTTC. Residues: CASSLPGQPTYEQYF.

The V gene is TRBV20-1, the J gene TRBJ1-2, with 7 bases that match TRBD1. The germline V gene encodes CDR1 DFQATT and CDR2 SNEGSKA (reference sequence). The CDR3 spans 13 residues. V was clipped by 0 bases and J by 8 bases; unmatched bases: 6. This CDR3 reads CSARDPQGNGYTF. The CDR3 nucleotides are TGCAGTGCTAGAGATCCACAGGGGAACGGCTACACCTTC.

This clonotype was found a few times. Here the CDR3 DNA reads TGCAGTGCTAGAGATCGAGGTCCAGATACGCAGTATTTT. Translating it yields CSARDRGPDTQYF. V is TRBV20-1 and J is TRBJ2-3; no clear D gene. Germline-derived CDR1 and CDR2 are DFQATT and SNEGSKA (reference sequence). Deletions cut 0 bases from V and 4 bases from J, with 8 bases between. The CDR3 loop spans 13 amino acids.

This clonotype was counted a few times. The chain employs TRBV9 and TRBJ2-1, with 7 bases aligning to TRBD2. This CDR3 region has 15 residues. Germline-derived CDR1 and CDR2 are SGDLS and YYNGEE. The ends lost 3 bases at V and 6 bases at J; junction bases unmatched: 9. The DNA of the CDR3 is TGTGCCAGCAGCGCCCGGGGGGAGCTACTCAATGAGCAGTTCTTC. Residues: CASSARGELLNEQFF.

This rearrangement joins TRBV6-6 to TRBJ2-2, with 8 bases lining up with TRBD2. The germline CDR1 and CDR2 sequences are MNHNY and SVGAGI (reference sequence). CDR3 size: 17 residues. V dropped 10 bases and J dropped 1; count of bases not matched to a gene: 14. CDR3 residues: CATLGLGGGQNTGELFF. The CDR3 region has the DNA TGTGCCACCCTAGGGCTCGGGGGGGGCCAGAACACCGGGGAGCTGTTTTTT.

The J gene is TRBJ2-1, the V gene TRBV6-1; the D gene could be TRBD1 or TRBD2 (5 bases each). The CDR3 contains 16 residues. V shed 1 base and J shed 0 bases, with 10 bases lying between them. In germline, CDR1 is MNHNS, CDR2 SASEGT. CDR3 nucleotide sequence: TGTGCCAGCAGTGAAGACGCAGGGAGCTCCTACAATGAGCAGTTCTTC. It encodes CASSEDAGSSYNEQFF.

This chain uses TRBV20-1 with TRBJ1-5, with a possible D match to TRBD1 (5 bases). Germline V gene data show CDR1 as DFQATT and CDR2 as SNEGSKA (reference sequence). Trimming cost V 1 base and J 3 bases, with 10 bases left between them. The CDR3 is 14 residues long. CDR3 sequence reads: CSARGAGNNQPQHF. CDR3 DNA: TGCAGTGCTAGAGGGGCAGGGAACAATCAGCCCCAGCATTTT.

This clonotype was found a few times. The chain uses TRBV20-1 and TRBJ2-1; D is unresolved. V lost 3 bases and J lost 4, with 16 bases in between. This CDR3 has 15 residues. Germline V gene sequence: CDR1 DFQATT, CDR2 SNEGSKA (reference sequence). The CDR3 region is CSASESWPGYNEQFF. The CDR3 DNA is TGCAGTGCTAGCGAATCGTGGCCAGGTTACAATGAGCAGTTCTTC.

The table lists this clonotype with a few counts. V is TRBV7-3 and J is TRBJ2-1; 7 positions agree with TRBD2. CDR1 SGHTA and CDR2 FQGTGA come from the germline V gene. J gave up 5 bases and V 2 bases, and 6 bases lay outside the gene matches. The CDR3 runs to 15 residues. The CDR3: CASSLWEGLHNEQFF. CDR3 nucleotide sequence: TGTGCCAGCAGCTTATGGGAGGGGCTCCACAATGAGCAGTTCTTC.

The chain is built from TRBV5-4 and TRBJ2-7; 14 positions match TRBD2. J gave up 3 bases and V 5 bases, and 7 bases lay outside the gene matches. The CDR3 runs 16 residues. Germline-derived CDR1 and CDR2 are SGHNT and YYREEE (reference sequence). CDR3 DNA: TGTGCCAGCAGGCCTGGGACTAGCGGGGGTTACTACGAGCAGTACTTC. It is translated as CASRPGTSGGYYEQYF.

The chain has TRBV7-6 and TRBJ2-5; 8 nucleotides match TRBD2. Germline CDR1 is SGHVS and CDR2 is FNYEAQ. The CDR3 is made up of 15 amino acids. Trimming cost V 5 bases and J 5 bases; bases outside gene matches: 10. DNA of the CDR3: TGTGCCAGCAGCCTTGAGCGGGGGACGGGGGAGACCCAGTACTTC. Its translation: CASSLERGTGETQYF.

The V and J genes are TRBV3-1 and TRBJ2-1; 13 bases agree with TRBD2. The CDR3 consists of 17 residues. Per germline, CDR1 LGHDT and CDR2 YNNKEL (reference sequence). Germline trimming cut 5 bases from V and 5 bases from J; bases unmatched to any gene: 9. The CDR3 is CASSARGLAGDNNEQFF. CDR3 coding DNA: TGTGCCAGCAGCGCACGTGGACTAGCGGGGGATAACAATGAGCAGTTCTTC.